This TCR beta chain is drawn from a study of blood T cell repertoires in COVID-19. Overall study context: The analysed material was cDNA or gDNA that came from T cells, B-cell-depleted T cells, or PBMCs.

Trimming took 8 bases from V and 9 from J, leaving 23 bases between them. The CDR3 sequence is 16 residues long. Per germline, CDR1 MNHEY and CDR2 SMNVEV (reference sequence). The age range of participants was about 18 to 100 years, with residence in about 25 US areas. TCRdb's table, derived via immunoSEQ multiplex PCR, lists solely in-frame clones and lacks some. This table has roughly 200,000 clones, around 86% appearing once. The source material was PBMCs or T cells enriched from blood (not recorded which). The chain uses TRBV27 and TRBJ1-6, with D possibly matching TRBD1 (6 bases). This TCR was recovered from a woman in her forties with acute COVID-19. The CDR3 nucleotides are TGTGCCAGCGCACCCGACAGGCTGGCGATCGGTTCACCCCTCCACTTT. Translated: CASAPDRLAIGSPLHF.